A single sample is the source of the 22 T cell receptor beta chains below, sequenced in a study of T cell repertoires in cytomegalovirus infection. TCRdb called the reads again in MiXCR, with one record for every CDR3 protein. The sample has fewer than 300,000 distinct CDR3 sequences; more than 20% are singletons. The sequencing sample was made of PBMCs. These receptors all come from a human donor in good health (CMV status not recorded). Some clones in this sample may be carry-over from other donors' samples.

This clonotype was detected many times. The V call is TRBV11-3, the J call TRBJ2-1, with 10 bases identical to TRBD2. After removal of 4 bases from V and 0 bases from J, the junction contained 18 bases not matched to a gene. Looked up from germline, CDR1 is SGHNT and CDR2 is YENEEA. The length of the CDR3 is 21 residues. CDR3 residues: CASSWTPGLRTSGRSYNEQFF. The CDR3 nucleotides read TGTGCCAGCAGCTGGACTCCGGGACTCCGGACTAGCGGACGCTCCTACAATGAGCAGTTCTTC.

This clonotype was seen a single time. Because the CDR3 is missing its conserved closing phenylalanine or tryptophan, this is likely a read error. V gene TRBV28 combines with J gene TRBJ1-5; D is possibly TRBD1 (6 bases). This CDR3 is 12 amino acids long. In germline, CDR1 is MDHEN, CDR2 SYDVKM. CDR3 in DNA: TGTGCCAGCAGGGGGGACATTCAGCCTCAGCATGTT. Amino acids: CASRGDIQPQHV.

The CDR3 sequence: CASSLRQGKDYGYTF. In nucleotides, the CDR3 is TGCGCCAGCAGCTTACGACAGGGGAAAGACTATGGCTACACCTTC. The chain is built from TRBV5-1 and TRBJ1-2; 8 bases are shared with TRBD1. The CDR3 consists of 15 residues. Per germline, CDR1 SGHRS and CDR2 YFSETQ. The ends lost 2 bases at V and 3 bases at J; junction bases unmatched: 6.

This clonotype came up a few times. The V call is TRBV4-1, the J call TRBJ1-6, with a weak D call TRBD1 (6 bases). Trimming left V 2 bases short and J 7 bases short, with 12 bases between. The V gene's germline CDR1 is MGHRA and CDR2 YSYEKL. The CDR3 has 15 residues. The CDR3: CASSQRQANNSPLHF. The CDR3, as DNA: TGCGCCAGCAGCCAAAGACAGGCAAACAATTCACCCCTCCACTTT.

This sequence joins TRBV20-1 and TRBJ2-1; TRBD1 aligns across 7 bases. The CDR3 contains 11 residues. The V gene end was trimmed by 8 bases and the J gene end by 10 bases; junction bases not matched to a gene: 8. The germline V gene encodes CDR1 DFQATT and CDR2 SNEGSKA (reference sequence). Here the CDR3 DNA reads TGCAGTCCGGCCCCGGGACAGGAGCAGTTCTTC. Encoded protein: CSPAPGQEQFF.

This clonotype turned up a few times. V and J are TRBV28 and TRBJ2-1; 10 nucleotides line up with TRBD1. This CDR3 region has 14 residues. Germline trimming cut 7 bases from V and 6 bases from J; bases unmatched to any gene: 6. CDR1 and CDR2 (germline): MDHEN, SYDVKM. The CDR3 loop reads CASMGDRGPNEQFF. CDR3 DNA sequence: TGTGCCAGCATGGGGGACAGGGGCCCCAATGAGCAGTTCTTC.

This clonotype was seen many times. CDR3 coding DNA: TGTGCCAGCAGCCCGGTGCCCAGGCAGTATAGCAATCAGCCCCAGCATTTT. Its translation is CASSPVPRQYSNQPQHF. This chain joins TRBV12-3 or TRBV12-4 and TRBJ1-5; D is ambiguous. V was clipped by 6 bases and J by 0 bases, with 18 bases between them. This CDR3 is 17 amino acids long.

The chain links TRBV5-1 to TRBJ2-6, with D possibly matching TRBD2 (5 bases). Germline-derived CDR1 and CDR2 are SGHRS and YFSETQ. Trimming took off 0 bases at V and 3 bases at J, with 7 bases between the two ends. The CDR3 is 15 amino acids. For the CDR3, the DNA is TGCGCCAGCAGCTTGGGAGGGAATGGGGCCAACGTCCTGACTTTC. This encodes CASSLGGNGANVLTF. Supplemented by reference TRBV5-1 and TRBJ2-6, the full variable domain reads KAGVTQTPRYLIKTRGQQVTLSCSPISGHRSVSWYQQTPGQGLQFLFEYFSETQRNKGNFPGRFSGRQFSNSRSEMNVSTLELGDSALYLCASSLGGNGANVLTFGAGSRLTVL.

The V call is TRBV20-1, the J call TRBJ1-5, with a weak D call TRBD1 (6 bases). This CDR3 spans 15 amino acids. Between the trimmed V and J ends, which lost 3 bases and 5 bases, there was a span of 17 bases. Germline V lookup: CDR1 DFQATT, CDR2 SNEGSKA (reference sequence). The CDR3 spells CSASPLGGLDQPQHF. CDR3 bases: TGCAGTGCTAGTCCCCTAGGGGGGCTCGATCAGCCCCAGCATTTT.

This clonotype was seen repeatedly, ten times or more. In DNA form, the CDR3 reads TGTGCCAGCAGCTTAGGACCCTCGGGCTCCTACGAGCAGTACTTC. This sequence encodes CASSLGPSGSYEQYF. The chain recombines TRBV7-2 with TRBJ2-7, with D hard to call. This CDR3 comprises 15 residues. The ends were cut back, 1 base at V and 0 bases at J, with 10 bases in the middle. Germline-derived CDR1 and CDR2 are SGHTA and FQGNSA.

This rearrangement joins TRBV14 to TRBJ2-7, with D possibly being TRBD2 (5 bases). Trimming pared 0 bases from V and 3 bases from J, leaving 18 bases between. The CDR3 loop spans 17 amino acids. The germline CDR1 and CDR2 sequences are SGHDN and FVKESK. CDR3 protein: CASSQEWLKAEHYEQYF. CDR3 in DNA: TGTGCCAGCAGCCAAGAATGGCTTAAAGCGGAGCACTACGAGCAGTACTTC. Filled out from reference TRBV14 and TRBJ2-7, the complete variable domain reads EAGVTQFPSHSVIEKGQTVTLRCDPISGHDNLYWYRRVMGKEIKFLLHFVKESKQDESGMPNNRFLAERTGGTYSTLKVQPAELEDSGVYFCASSQEWLKAEHYEQYFGPGTRLTVT.

This clonotype came up many times. This chain uses TRBV29-1 with TRBJ1-6, with TRBD1 as a possible D gene (5 bases). CDR1 is SQVTM, CDR2 ANQGSEA, per germline. Trimming left V 3 bases short and J 7 bases short, with 10 bases between. CDR3 length equals 13 residues. CDR3 sequence reads: CSVDLGDNSPLHF. The CDR3, as DNA: TGCAGCGTTGACCTGGGGGACAATTCACCCCTCCACTTT.

This clonotype has only a few counts. CDR3 amino acids: CASSLRGGAGTEAFF. Here the CDR3 DNA reads TGTGCCAGCAGCTTAAGAGGTGGGGCTGGCACTGAAGCTTTCTTT. The chain recombines TRBV7-3 with TRBJ1-1, with D perhaps matching TRBD1 (5 bases). Germline CDR1 reads SGHTA; CDR2 reads FQGTGA. V was shortened by 1 base and J by 4 bases, with 13 bases between the two germline ends. The CDR3 has 15 amino acids.

This clonotype has more than one count but fewer than ten. The chain links TRBV7-9 to TRBJ2-7; D is unclear. Germline CDR1 SEHNR, CDR2 FQNEAQ (reference sequence). The CDR3 has 12 amino acids. Trimming pared 6 bases from V and 6 bases from J, leaving 12 bases between. The CDR3 spells CASRPPAREQYF. The CDR3, as DNA: TGTGCCAGCAGACCACCCGCCCGCGAGCAGTACTTC.

The sample holds a few counts of this clonotype. This chain connects TRBV11-2 to TRBJ2-7, with D unresolved. Trimming cost V 1 base and J 6 bases, with 13 bases left between them. CDR1 and CDR2 from the germline V gene are SGHAT and FQNNGV. The CDR3 is 14 amino acids. As DNA, the CDR3 is TGTGCCAGCAGCTTAGTGGGCCTCTCGACCGAGCAGTACTTC. It specifies CASSLVGLSTEQYF.

This chain joins TRBV6-5 and TRBJ1-1, with a tentative D call TRBD1 (5 bases). Germline V gene sequence: CDR1 MNHEY, CDR2 SVGAGI. The CDR3 totals 14 residues. The germline V and J ends were trimmed by 4 bases and 2 bases, with 11 bases remaining between them. The CDR3 DNA is TGTGCCAGCAGTTGGCAGGGACCAAACACTGAAGCTTTCTTT. Residues: CASSWQGPNTEAFF.

The chain uses TRBV5-6 and TRBJ2-3; D is unclear. CDR3 size: 14 residues. Trimming took 6 bases from V and 3 from J, leaving 14 bases between them. The germline V gene has CDR1 SGHDT and CDR2 YYEEEE. CDR3 sequence: CASNSYSRTDTQYF. CDR3 bases: TGTGCCAGCAACTCCTATTCCAGAACAGATACGCAGTATTTT. Filled out from reference TRBV5-6 and TRBJ2-3, the complete variable domain reads DAGVTQSPTHLIKTRGQQVTLRCSPKSGHDTVSWYQQALGQGPQFIFQYYEEEERQRGNFPDRFSGHQFPNYSSELNVNALLLGDSALYLCASNSYSRTDTQYFGPGTRLTVL.

The V gene is TRBV5-1, the J gene TRBJ2-1; possibly TRBD1 for D (6 bases). Per germline, CDR1 SGHRS and CDR2 YFSETQ. V was trimmed by 3 bases and J by 5 bases, leaving 12 bases between them. This CDR3 has 14 residues. The CDR3 DNA is TGCGCCAGCAGCTATAGACAGGCGAACAATGAGCAGTTCTTC. This gives the protein CASSYRQANNEQFF. The variable domain in full, with the rest retrieved from reference TRBV5-1 and TRBJ2-1, is KAGVTQTPRYLIKTRGQQVTLSCSPISGHRSVSWYQQTPGQGLQFLFEYFSETQRNKGNFPGRFSGRQFSNSRSEMNVSTLELGDSALYLCASSYRQANNEQFFGPGTRLTVL.

Comments on this clonotype: A junction boundary mismatches the germline segment, possibly from a read error. The rearrangement uses TRBV20-1 and TRBJ2-3, with D maybe TRBD1 (5 bases). The V gene's germline CDR1 is DFQATT and CDR2 SNEGSKA (reference sequence). The CDR3 length is 15 residues. Written as DNA, the CDR3 is TGCAGTGCCAGAGATCAGGGCAGTTCCCCAGATACGCAGTATTTT. Protein: CSARDQGSSPDTQYF.

This clonotype was detected only a few times. The J gene is TRBJ1-5, the V gene TRBV4-3; D is ambiguous. V lost 0 bases, J lost 0 bases, and 6 bases lay in between. CDR1 is LGHNA, CDR2 YSLEER, per germline. CDR3 length: 15 amino acids. CDR3 in amino acids: CASSQDWNSNQPQHF. The DNA for the CDR3 is TGCGCCAGCAGCCAAGATTGGAATAGCAATCAGCCCCAGCATTTT.

This clonotype was picked up a small number of times. The chain links TRBV24-1 to TRBJ2-1; 11 nucleotides line up with TRBD1. Germline values: CDR1 KGHDR, CDR2 SFDVKD. The junction had 9 bases not matched to a gene; V was cut back by 1 base and J by 5 bases. CDR3 size: 18 residues. CDR3 residues: CATSDFIQDRGPNNEQFF. DNA for the CDR3: TGTGCCACCAGTGATTTTATCCAGGACAGGGGGCCGAACAATGAGCAGTTCTTC.

In this sample, this clonotype turned up a few times. The chain employs TRBV6-2 or TRBV6-3 and TRBJ2-1, with TRBD2 identical over 10 bases. Unmatched junction bases numbered 7, after V lost 5 bases and J lost 3 bases. Germline lookup yields CDR1 MNHEY and CDR2 SVGEGT. This CDR3 comprises 16 residues. The CDR3 sequence: CASSVTSGLGYNEQFF. CDR3 coding DNA: TGTGCCAGCAGTGTGACTAGCGGGCTAGGCTACAATGAGCAGTTCTTC.